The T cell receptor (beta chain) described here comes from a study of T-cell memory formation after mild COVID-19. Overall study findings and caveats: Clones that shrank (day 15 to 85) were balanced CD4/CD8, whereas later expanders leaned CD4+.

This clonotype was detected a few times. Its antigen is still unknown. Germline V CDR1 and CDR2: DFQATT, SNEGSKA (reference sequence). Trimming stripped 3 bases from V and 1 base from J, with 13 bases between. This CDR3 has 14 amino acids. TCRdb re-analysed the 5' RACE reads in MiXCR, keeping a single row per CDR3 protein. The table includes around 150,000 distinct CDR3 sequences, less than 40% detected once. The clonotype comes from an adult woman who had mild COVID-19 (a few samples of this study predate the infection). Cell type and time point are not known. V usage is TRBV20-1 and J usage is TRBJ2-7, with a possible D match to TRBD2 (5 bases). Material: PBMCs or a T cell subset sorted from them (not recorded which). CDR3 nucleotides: TGCAGTGCTAGTGAGCGGTTGGGGTCCTACGAGCAGTACTTC. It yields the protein CSASERLGSYEQYF.